The subject of this entry is one TCR beta chain. Produced via immunoSEQ multiplex PCR; TCRdb's table is partial and in-frame only. The data contain about 150,000 clones, 80% to 95% of them seen just once; the ten biggest clones take up more than 3%. This record belongs to a study of control samples from healthy donors and cancer patients. The CDR3 has 14 residues. Germline CDR1 and CDR2: MNHEY and SVGAGI. Trimming removed 10 bases from V and 6 bases from J, with 21 bases in between. V is TRBV6-5 and J is TRBJ1-2; D remains ambiguous. The sequence was obtained from a man in his thirties or forties in good health. What was sequenced was blood. The CDR3, as DNA: TGTGCCACCGTAAGGGCATATACCAAGGATGGCTACACCTTC. As protein: CATVRAYTKDGYTF.